Given below is one T cell receptor (beta chain) in context. This specimen belongs to a study of blood T cell repertoires in COVID-19. Turning to the study itself: The United States, Italy and Spain provided the acute and convalescent COVID-19 samples.

Original methodology: By means of reference gene primer amplification, nucleated cell counts were estimated. The table came from immunoSEQ multiplex PCR; TCRdb's copy has only in-frame clones and leaves some out. Clone size and the V and J calls come from that table; the DNA yielded D and trimming. The sample includes 110,000 or so clones, approximately 84% of them seen just once. This CDR3 comprises 19 residues. Germline V gene data show CDR1 as KGHDR and CDR2 as SFDVKD. Trimming took off 3 bases at V and 0 bases at J, with 19 bases between the two ends. This clonotype was obtained from a man aged 45-65 years with acute or convalescent COVID-19. Sequencing input: peripheral blood. The chain employs TRBV24-1 and TRBJ2-2, with TRBD1 as a possible D gene (6 bases). The CDR3 nucleotides read TGTGCCACCAGTGATGCCCAGGGGTTCGTATTAGCGAACACCGGGGAGCTGTTTTTT. Translation: CATSDAQGFVLANTGELFF.